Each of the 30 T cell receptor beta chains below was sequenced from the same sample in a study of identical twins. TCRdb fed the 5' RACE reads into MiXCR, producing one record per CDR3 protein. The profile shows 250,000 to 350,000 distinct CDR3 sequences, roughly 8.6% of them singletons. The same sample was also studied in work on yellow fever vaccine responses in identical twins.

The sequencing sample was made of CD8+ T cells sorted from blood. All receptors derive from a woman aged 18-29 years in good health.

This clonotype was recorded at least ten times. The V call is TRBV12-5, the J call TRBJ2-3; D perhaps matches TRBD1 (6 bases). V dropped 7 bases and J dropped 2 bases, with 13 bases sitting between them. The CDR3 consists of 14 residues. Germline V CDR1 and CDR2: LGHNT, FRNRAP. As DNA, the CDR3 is TGTGCTAGTGCCGTACAGGGTACCACAGATACGCAGTATTTT. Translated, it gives CASAVQGTTDTQYF.

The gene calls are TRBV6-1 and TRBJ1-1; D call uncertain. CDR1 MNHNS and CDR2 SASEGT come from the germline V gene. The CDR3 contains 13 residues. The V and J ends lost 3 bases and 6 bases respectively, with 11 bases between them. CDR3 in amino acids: CASSDEGSSEAFF. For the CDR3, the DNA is TGTGCCAGCAGTGACGAGGGATCCTCTGAAGCTTTCTTT.

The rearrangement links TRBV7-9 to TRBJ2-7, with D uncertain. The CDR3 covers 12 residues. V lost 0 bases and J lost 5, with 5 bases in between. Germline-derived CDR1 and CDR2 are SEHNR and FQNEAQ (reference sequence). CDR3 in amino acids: CASSLANHEQYF. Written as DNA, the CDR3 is TGTGCCAGCAGCTTAGCAAACCACGAGCAGTACTTC.

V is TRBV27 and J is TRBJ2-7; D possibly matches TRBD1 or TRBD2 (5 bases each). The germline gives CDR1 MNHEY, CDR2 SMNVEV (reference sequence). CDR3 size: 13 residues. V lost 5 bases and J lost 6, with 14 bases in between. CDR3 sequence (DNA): TGTGCCAGCAGTAAGGGACCTCGGGGCGAGCAGTACTTC. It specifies CASSKGPRGEQYF.

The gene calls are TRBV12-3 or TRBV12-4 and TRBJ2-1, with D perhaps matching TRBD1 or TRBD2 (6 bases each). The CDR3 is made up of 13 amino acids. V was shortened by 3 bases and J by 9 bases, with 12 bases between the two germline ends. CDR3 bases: TGTGCCAGCAGTTTTTGGGGGGCCGGTGAGCAGTTCTTC. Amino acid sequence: CASSFWGAGEQFF.

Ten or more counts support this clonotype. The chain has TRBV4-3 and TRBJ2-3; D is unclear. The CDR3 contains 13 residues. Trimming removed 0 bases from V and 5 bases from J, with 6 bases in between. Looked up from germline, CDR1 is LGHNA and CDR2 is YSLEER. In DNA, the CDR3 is TGCGCCAGCAGCCAAGAGAATAAAGATACGCAGTATTTT. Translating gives CASSQENKDTQYF.

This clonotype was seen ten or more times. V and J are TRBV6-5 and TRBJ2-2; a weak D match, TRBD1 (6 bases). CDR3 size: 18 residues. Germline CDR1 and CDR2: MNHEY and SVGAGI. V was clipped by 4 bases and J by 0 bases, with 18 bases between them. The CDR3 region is CASSSGVLFIANTGELFF. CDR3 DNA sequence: TGTGCCAGCAGTTCAGGGGTCCTTTTTATCGCGAACACCGGGGAGCTGTTTTTT.

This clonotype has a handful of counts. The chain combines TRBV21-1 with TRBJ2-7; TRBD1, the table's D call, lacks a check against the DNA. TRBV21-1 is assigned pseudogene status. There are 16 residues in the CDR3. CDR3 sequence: CASSSPGGQSSYEQYF. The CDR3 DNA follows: TGTGCCAGCAGCTCCCCTGGTGGGCAGAGCTCCTACGAGCAGTACTTC.

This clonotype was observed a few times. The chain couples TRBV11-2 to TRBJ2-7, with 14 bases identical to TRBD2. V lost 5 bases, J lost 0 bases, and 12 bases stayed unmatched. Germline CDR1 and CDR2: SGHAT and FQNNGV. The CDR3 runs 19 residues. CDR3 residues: CASSAPTSGRALSSYEQYF. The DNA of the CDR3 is TGTGCCAGCAGCGCCCCGACTAGCGGGAGGGCCTTGAGCTCCTACGAGCAGTACTTC.

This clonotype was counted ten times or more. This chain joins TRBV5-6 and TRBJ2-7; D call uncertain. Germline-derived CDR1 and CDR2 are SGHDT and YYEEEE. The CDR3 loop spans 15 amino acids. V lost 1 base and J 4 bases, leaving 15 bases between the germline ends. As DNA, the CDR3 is TGTGCCAGCAGCTTGACTCGGGCGCGGAGATACGAGCAGTACTTC. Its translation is CASSLTRARRYEQYF.

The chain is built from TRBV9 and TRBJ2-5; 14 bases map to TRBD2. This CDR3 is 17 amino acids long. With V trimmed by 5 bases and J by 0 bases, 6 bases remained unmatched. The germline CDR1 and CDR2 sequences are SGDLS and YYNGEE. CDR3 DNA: TGTGCCAGCAGTGGGACTAGCGGGAGTGGGGACCAAGAGACCCAGTACTTC. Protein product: CASSGTSGSGDQETQYF. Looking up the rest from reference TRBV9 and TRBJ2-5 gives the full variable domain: DSGVTQTPKHLITATGQRVTLRCSPRSGDLSVYWYQQSLDQGLQFLIQYYNGEERAKGNILERFSAQQFPDLHSELNLSSLELGDSALYFCASSGTSGSGDQETQYFGPGTRLLVL.

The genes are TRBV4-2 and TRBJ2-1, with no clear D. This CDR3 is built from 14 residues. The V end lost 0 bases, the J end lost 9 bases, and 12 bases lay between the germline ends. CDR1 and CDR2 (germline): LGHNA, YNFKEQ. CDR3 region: CASSQEVGHAEQFF. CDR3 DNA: TGTGCCAGCAGCCAAGAGGTCGGGCACGCTGAGCAGTTCTTC.

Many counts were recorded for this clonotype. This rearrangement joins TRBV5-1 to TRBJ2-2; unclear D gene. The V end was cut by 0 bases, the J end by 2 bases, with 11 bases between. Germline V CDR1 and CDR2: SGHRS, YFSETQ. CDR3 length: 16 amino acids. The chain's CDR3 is CASSLDYALNTGELFF. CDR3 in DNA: TGCGCCAGCAGCTTGGATTACGCACTAAACACCGGGGAGCTGTTTTTT. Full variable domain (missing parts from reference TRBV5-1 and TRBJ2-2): KAGVTQTPRYLIKTRGQQVTLSCSPISGHRSVSWYQQTPGQGLQFLFEYFSETQRNKGNFPGRFSGRQFSNSRSEMNVSTLELGDSALYLCASSLDYALNTGELFFGEGSRLTVL.

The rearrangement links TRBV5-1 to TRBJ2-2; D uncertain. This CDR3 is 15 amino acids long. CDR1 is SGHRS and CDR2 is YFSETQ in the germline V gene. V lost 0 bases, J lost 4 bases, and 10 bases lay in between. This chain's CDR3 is CASSLESFVTGELFF. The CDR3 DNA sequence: TGCGCCAGCAGCTTGGAATCGTTCGTCACCGGGGAGCTGTTTTTT.

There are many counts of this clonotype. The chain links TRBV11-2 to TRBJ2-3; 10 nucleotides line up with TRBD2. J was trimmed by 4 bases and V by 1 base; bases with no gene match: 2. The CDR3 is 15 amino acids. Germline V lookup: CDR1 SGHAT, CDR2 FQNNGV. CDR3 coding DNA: TGTGCCAGCAGCTTAGTGAGCGGGGGGGCAGATACGCAGTATTTT. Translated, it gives CASSLVSGGADTQYF.

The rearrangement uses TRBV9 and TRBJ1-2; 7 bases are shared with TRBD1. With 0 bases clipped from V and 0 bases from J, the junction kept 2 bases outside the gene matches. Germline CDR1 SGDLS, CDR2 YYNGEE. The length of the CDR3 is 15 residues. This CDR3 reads CASSVGQGANYGYTF. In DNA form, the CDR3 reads TGTGCCAGCAGCGTAGGTCAGGGGGCTAACTATGGCTACACCTTC.

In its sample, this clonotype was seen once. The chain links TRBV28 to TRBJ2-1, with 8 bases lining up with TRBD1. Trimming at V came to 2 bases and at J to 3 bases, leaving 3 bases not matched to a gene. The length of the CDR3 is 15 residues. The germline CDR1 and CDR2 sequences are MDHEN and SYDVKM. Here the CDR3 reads CASSLLDRDYNEQFF. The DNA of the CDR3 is TGTGCCAGCAGTTTACTGGACAGGGACTACAATGAGCAGTTCTTC.

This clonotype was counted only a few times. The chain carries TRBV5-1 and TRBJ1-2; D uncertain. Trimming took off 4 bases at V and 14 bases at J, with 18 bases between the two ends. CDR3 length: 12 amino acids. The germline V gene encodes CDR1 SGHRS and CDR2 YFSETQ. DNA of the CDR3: TGCGCCAGCAGCCTAGACACCTTGGTGGGGACCTTC. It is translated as CASSLDTLVGTF.

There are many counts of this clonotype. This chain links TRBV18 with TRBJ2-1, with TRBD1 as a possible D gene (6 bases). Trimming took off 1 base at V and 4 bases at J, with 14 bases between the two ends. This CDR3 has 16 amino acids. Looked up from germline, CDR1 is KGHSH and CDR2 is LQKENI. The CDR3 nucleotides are TGTGCCAGCTCACCACAAGAAATTGGACAGTACAATGAGCAGTTCTTC. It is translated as CASSPQEIGQYNEQFF.

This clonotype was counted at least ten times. The CDR3 nucleotides are TGTGCCAGGGAAGTGGGCCCGACCCTAGCCAAAAACATTCAGTACTTC. Translated: CAREVGPTLAKNIQYF. J is TRBJ2-4 and V is TRBV5-6; the D is unclear. The CDR3 has 16 residues. The germline V gene has CDR1 SGHDT and CDR2 YYEEEE. Between the trimmed V and J ends, which lost 8 bases and 0 bases, there was a span of 18 bases.

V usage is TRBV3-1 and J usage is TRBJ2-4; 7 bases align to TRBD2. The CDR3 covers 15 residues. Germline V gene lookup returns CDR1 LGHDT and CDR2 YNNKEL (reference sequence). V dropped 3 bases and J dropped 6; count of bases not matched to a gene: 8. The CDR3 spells CASSQDPGLPNIQYF. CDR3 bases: TGTGCCAGCAGCCAGGACCCGGGACTACCAAACATTCAGTACTTC.

Written as DNA, the CDR3 is TGTGCCAGCAGCTCGATGGTGAATTCACCCCTCCACTTT. Its protein is CASSSMVNSPLHF. The chain recombines TRBV7-3 with TRBJ1-6; the D is unclear. V lost 4 bases and J lost 7, with 8 bases in between. CDR1 is SGHTA and CDR2 is FQGTGA in the germline V gene. The CDR3 length is 13 residues.

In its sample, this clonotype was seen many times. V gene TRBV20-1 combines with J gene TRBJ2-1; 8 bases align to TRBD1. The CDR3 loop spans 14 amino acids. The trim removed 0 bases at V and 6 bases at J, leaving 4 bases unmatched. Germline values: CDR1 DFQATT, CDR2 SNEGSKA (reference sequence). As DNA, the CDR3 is TGCAGTGCTAGAGACAGGGGGCCTATCAATGAGCAGTTCTTC. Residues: CSARDRGPINEQFF.

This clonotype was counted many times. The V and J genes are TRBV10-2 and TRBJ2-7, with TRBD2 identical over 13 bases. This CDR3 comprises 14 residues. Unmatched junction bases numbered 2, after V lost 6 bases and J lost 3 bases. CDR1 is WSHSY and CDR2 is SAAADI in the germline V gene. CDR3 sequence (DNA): TGCGCCAGCAGGTGGACTAGCGGGAGCTACGAGCAGTACTTC. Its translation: CASRWTSGSYEQYF.

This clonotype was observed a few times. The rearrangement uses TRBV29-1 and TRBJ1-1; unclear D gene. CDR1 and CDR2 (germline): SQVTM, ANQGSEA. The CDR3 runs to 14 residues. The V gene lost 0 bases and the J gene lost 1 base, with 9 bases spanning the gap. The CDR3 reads CSVEDEVRNTEAFF. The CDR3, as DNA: TGCAGCGTTGAAGATGAAGTTAGGAACACTGAAGCTTTCTTT.

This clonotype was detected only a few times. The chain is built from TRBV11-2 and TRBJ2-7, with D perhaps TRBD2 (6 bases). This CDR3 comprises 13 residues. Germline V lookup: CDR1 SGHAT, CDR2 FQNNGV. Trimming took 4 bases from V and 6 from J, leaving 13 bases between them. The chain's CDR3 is CASSSGVRGEQYF. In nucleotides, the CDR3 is TGTGCCAGCAGCTCGGGTGTGCGGGGCGAGCAGTACTTC.

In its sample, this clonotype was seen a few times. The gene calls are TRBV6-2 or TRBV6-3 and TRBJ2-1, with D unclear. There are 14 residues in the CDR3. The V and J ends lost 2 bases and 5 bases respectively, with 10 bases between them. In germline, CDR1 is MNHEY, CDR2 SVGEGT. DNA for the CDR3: TGTGCCAGCAGTTACGTACAGATACACAATGAGCAGTTCTTC. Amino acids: CASSYVQIHNEQFF.

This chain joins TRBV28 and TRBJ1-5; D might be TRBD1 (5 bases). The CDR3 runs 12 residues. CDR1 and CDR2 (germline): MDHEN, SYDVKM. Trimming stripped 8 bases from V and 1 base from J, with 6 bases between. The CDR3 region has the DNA TGTGCCAGCGAGGGGAGCAATCAGCCCCAGCATTTT. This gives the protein CASEGSNQPQHF.

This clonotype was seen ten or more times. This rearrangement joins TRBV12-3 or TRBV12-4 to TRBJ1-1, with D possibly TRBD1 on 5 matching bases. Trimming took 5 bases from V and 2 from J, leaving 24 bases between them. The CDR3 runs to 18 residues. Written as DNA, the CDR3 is TGTGCCAGCAGTGGACGTCTGGGTATGGGTGGGGCTAACACTGAAGCTTTCTTT. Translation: CASSGRLGMGGANTEAFF.

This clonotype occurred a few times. CDR3 region: CASSQDRGSSQPQHF. The CDR3 nucleotides are TGCGCCAGCAGCCAAGACAGGGGGTCGAGTCAGCCCCAGCATTTT. This chain joins TRBV4-3 and TRBJ1-5; 7 nucleotides align to TRBD1. The CDR3 contains 15 residues. In germline, CDR1 is LGHNA, CDR2 YSLEER. V was clipped by 0 bases and J by 6 bases; unmatched bases: 5.